The present entry profiles one TCR beta chain with its context. Antigen unknown. This sample stems from a study of post-analysis software for immune sequencing data. Carried by the TCR beta cDNA libraries were unique molecular identifiers. One entry per CDR3 protein, called by TCRdb with MiXCR from the PCR reads. The sample includes roughly 870,000 distinct CDR3 sequences, approximately 53% of them seen just once. Findings and limits, study-wide: Multiple sclerosis patients had significantly lower normalized Chao1 diversity than controls. Compared with controls, patients had more of 4 to 6 TRBV segments, including TRBV5-6, TRBV5-1 and TRBV20-1.

The CDR3 is 14 residues long. Germline CDR1 is SNHLY and CDR2 is FYNNEI. V lost 7 bases to trimming and J lost 5 bases, with 15 bases between them. What was sequenced was blood. The chain recombines TRBV2 with TRBJ2-1; TRBD2 might be the D (6 bases). This TCR derives from a girl aged 10-17 years with multiple sclerosis. CDR3 nucleotides: TGTGCCAGCACCGAGGGAAGGGAGGACAATGAGCAGTTCTTC. This translates into CASTEGREDNEQFF.